The next 13 T cell receptor beta chains were all read from a single sample in a study of identifying expanded T cells in peripheral blood (dated by TCRdb to about 2019). Libraries were constructed by the immunoSEQ multiplex PCR assay. In its TCRdb copy, this immuneACCESS table keeps in-frame sequences only and misses some clones. Where compared with another copy, unresolved V genes explain less than half of these, and the others have no known cause. The sample includes about 86,000 clones, with 70% to 90% observed a single time. 3.5% to 5% of the sample belongs to the ten largest clones. What was sequenced was blood. The receptors were gathered from a person aged 18 to 75 in good health.

CDR3 in DNA: TGTGCCAGCAGCTTAAGGGACCAGAACACTGAAGCTTTCTTT. The encoded protein is CASSLRDQNTEAFF. The chain carries TRBV7-6 and TRBJ1-1, with D tentatively TRBD1 (5 bases). The CDR3 is made up of 14 amino acids. The V gene's germline CDR1 is SGHVS and CDR2 FNYEAQ. The germline V and J ends were trimmed by 2 bases and 1 base, with 8 bases remaining between them.

The chain is built from TRBV15 and TRBJ1-3; possibly TRBD1 for D (5 bases). Trimming stripped 4 bases from V and 0 bases from J, with 13 bases between. The CDR3 has 16 residues. Per the germline V gene, CDR1 is LNHNV and CDR2 is YYDKDF (reference sequence). This CDR3 reads CATSIGHTVSGNTIYF. CDR3 DNA: TGTGCCACCAGCATTGGACACACCGTCTCTGGAAACACCATATATTTT. Based on the CDR3 plus reference TRBV15 and TRBJ1-3, the full variable domain is DAMVIQNPRYQVTQFGKPVTLSCSQTLNHNVMYWYQQKSSQAPKLLFHYYDKDFNNEADTPDNFQSRRPNTSFCFLDIRSPGLGDTAMYLCATSIGHTVSGNTIYFGEGSWLTVV.

The genes are TRBV19 and TRBJ1-6; D is perhaps TRBD1 (6 bases). Trimming pared 2 bases from V and 9 bases from J, leaving 14 bases between. There are 15 residues in the CDR3. Germline CDR1 and CDR2: LNHDA and SQIVND (reference sequence). The CDR3 sequence is CASSINKDSPSPLHF. The CDR3 DNA follows: TGTGCCAGTAGTATAAACAAGGACAGCCCTTCACCCCTCCACTTT. Using reference TRBV19 and TRBJ1-6 for the parts outside the CDR3, the full variable domain is DGGITQSPKYLFRKEGQNVTLSCEQNLNHDAMYWYRQDPGQGLRLIYYSQIVNDFQKGDIAEGYSVSREKKESFPLTVTSAQKNPTAFYLCASSINKDSPSPLHFGNGTRLTVT.

The V call is TRBV7-2, the J call TRBJ2-1; 8 positions agree with TRBD1. CDR1 is SGHTA and CDR2 is FQGNSA in the germline V gene. The CDR3 spans 12 residues. Losses at the gene ends were 4 bases for V and 10 bases for J; bases not matched to a gene: 3. CDR3 region: CASSSTGVEQFF. As DNA, the CDR3 is TGTGCCAGCAGCTCGACAGGGGTCGAGCAGTTCTTC. Full variable domain (missing parts from reference TRBV7-2 and TRBJ2-1): GAGVSQSPSNKVTEKGKDVELRCDPISGHTALYWYRQSLGQGLEFLIYFQGNSAPDKSGLPSDRFSAERTGGSVSTLTIQRTQQEDSAVYLCASSSTGVEQFFGPGTRLTVL.

The chain joins TRBV7-9 to TRBJ1-4; D gene ambiguous. Germline V gene lookup returns CDR1 SEHNR and CDR2 FQNEAQ (reference sequence). This CDR3 comprises 12 residues. The V end was cut by 1 base, the J end by 7 bases, with 4 bases between. The CDR3 region has the DNA TGTGCCAGCAGCTTAGTCGGTGAAAAACTGTTTTTT. Translated, it gives CASSLVGEKLFF.

The chain has TRBV4-1 and TRBJ2-3, with D perhaps matching TRBD1 (6 bases). CDR3 length: 15 amino acids. V lost 3 bases, J lost 5 bases, and 15 bases lay in between. Germline V gene sequence: CDR1 MGHRA, CDR2 YSYEKL. CDR3 loop: CASSHEDSRRDTQYF. The DNA of the CDR3 is TGCGCCAGCAGCCACGAGGACAGCCGTCGAGATACGCAGTATTTT.

This chain joins TRBV27 and TRBJ1-4, with a tentative D call TRBD1 (5 bases). Deletions cut 0 bases from V and 8 bases from J, with 10 bases between. CDR3 length: 14 residues. CDR1 MNHEY and CDR2 SMNVEV come from the germline V gene (reference sequence). In DNA, the CDR3 is TGTGCCAGCAGTTTATCGCGGGGGGGGGAAAAACTGTTTTTT. This codes for CASSLSRGGEKLFF.

The chain links TRBV29-1 to TRBJ1-2, with 7 bases matching TRBD1. The CDR3 extends over 12 amino acids. Per germline, CDR1 SQVTM and CDR2 ANQGSEA. Unmatched junction bases numbered 5, after V lost 6 bases and J lost 4 bases. CDR3 protein: CSVPEGAYGYTF. In DNA form, the CDR3 reads TGCAGCGTCCCCGAGGGGGCCTATGGCTACACCTTC. Together with reference TRBV29-1 and TRBJ1-2, the CDR3 gives the full variable domain: SAVISQKPSRDICQRGTSLTIQCQVDSQVTMMFWYRQQPGQSLTLIATANQGSEATYESGFVIDKFPISRPNLTFSTLTVSNMSPEDSSIYLCSVPEGAYGYTFGSGTRLTVV.

V usage is TRBV4-1 and J usage is TRBJ2-7, with 11 bases identical to TRBD1. The J segment lost 5 bases and the V segment lost 3 bases, leaving 6 bases of the junction unmatched. The germline CDR1 and CDR2 sequences are MGHRA and YSYEKL. This CDR3 spans 15 amino acids. The CDR3: CASSHSGQGVNEQYF. The CDR3 DNA follows: TGCGCCAGCAGCCACTCGGGACAGGGGGTGAACGAGCAGTACTTC.

V and J are TRBV6-5 and TRBJ2-7; D tentatively fits TRBD1 or TRBD2 (6 bases each). The germline CDR1 and CDR2 sequences are MNHEY and SVGAGI. The V and J ends lost 2 bases and 9 bases respectively, with 14 bases between them. The CDR3 totals 13 residues. The CDR3 is CASSYEGGRVQYF. CDR3 nucleotide sequence: TGTGCCAGCAGTTACGAGGGGGGCAGGGTGCAGTACTTC.

This chain joins TRBV5-4 and TRBJ2-7, with D possibly TRBD1 on 6 matching bases. The CDR3 runs 13 residues. CDR1 and CDR2 (germline): SGHNT, YYREEE (reference sequence). Trimming took off 5 bases at V and 2 bases at J, with 11 bases between the two ends. The CDR3 DNA is TGTGCCAGCAGTAGGACAGCTACCTACGAGCAGTACTTC. Translating gives CASSRTATYEQYF.

The V gene is TRBV11-3, the J gene TRBJ2-5; no reliable D call. From germline, CDR1 is SGHNT and CDR2 YENEEA. Trimming removed 4 bases from V and 6 bases from J, with 9 bases in between. The CDR3 length is 12 residues. The CDR3 nucleotides read TGTGCCAGCAGCTCTAGAGCGAAGACCCAGTACTTC. Translated: CASSSRAKTQYF.

CDR3 region: CASRHGIRDSQLAQYF. The CDR3 DNA is TGTGCCAGCAGACACGGCATTCGGGACTCCCAGTTGGCCCAGTACTTC. The rearrangement joins TRBV2 to TRBJ2-5; the D gene is possibly TRBD2 (6 bases). Germline CDR1 SNHLY, CDR2 FYNNEI. The CDR3 sequence is 16 residues long. The V end was cut by 6 bases, the J end by 9 bases, with 26 bases between. Using reference TRBV2 and TRBJ2-5 for the parts outside the CDR3, the full variable domain is EPEVTQTPSHQVTQMGQEVILRCVPISNHLYFYWYRQILGQKVEFLVSFYNNEISEKSEIFDDQFSVERPDGSNFTLKIRSTKLEDSAMYFCASRHGIRDSQLAQYFGPGTRLLVL.